A single sample is the source of the 14 T cell receptor beta chains below, sequenced in a study of T cell changes during pregnancy in multiple sclerosis. Using immunoSEQ multiplex PCR, the repertoire was profiled, and TCRdb retains in-frame clones only, with some absent. The table records about 54,000 clones, over 80% of them present only once. The sample in question was CD4+ T cells from peripheral blood mononuclear cells, obtained in the first trimester of pregnancy. The receptors originated from a female donor with multiple sclerosis, enrolled in a pregnancy study.

This chain connects TRBV18 to TRBJ1-6, with D possibly TRBD1 on 5 matching bases. CDR1 KGHSH and CDR2 LQKENI come from the germline V gene. The CDR3 totals 14 residues. V lost 2 bases and J 7 bases, leaving 9 bases between the germline ends. This chain's CDR3 is CASSPGGTNSPLHF. The CDR3 coding sequence is TGTGCCAGCTCACCAGGGGGGACGAATTCACCCCTCCACTTT. The complete variable domain, with remaining parts taken from reference TRBV18 and TRBJ1-6, reads NAGVMQNPRHLVRRRGQEARLRCSPMKGHSHVYWYRQLPEEGLKFMVYLQKENIIDESGMPKERFSAEFPKEGPSILRIQQVVRGDSAAYFCASSPGGTNSPLHFGNGTRLTVT.

J is TRBJ2-6 and V is TRBV27; weak D call: TRBD1 (6 bases). The CDR3 contains 16 residues. V was clipped by 6 bases and J by 1 base, with 13 bases between them. Germline CDR1 is MNHEY and CDR2 is SMNVEV (reference sequence). The CDR3 region has the DNA TGTGCCAGCAGCTTAACAAGGGGGTCTGGGGCCAACGTCCTGACTTTC. Amino acid sequence: CASSLTRGSGANVLTF.

The chain is built from TRBV27 and TRBJ1-1; no firm D call. This CDR3 has 13 residues. The germline CDR1 and CDR2 sequences are MNHEY and SMNVEV (reference sequence). The V end lost 5 bases, the J end lost 0 bases, and 7 bases lay between the germline ends. As DNA, the CDR3 is TGTGCCAGCAGTCCGTACATGAACACTGAAGCTTTCTTT. Translated, it gives CASSPYMNTEAFF.

V and J are TRBV28 and TRBJ1-5; 7 bases map to TRBD1. Germline CDR1 reads MDHEN; CDR2 reads SYDVKM. Trimming cost V 3 bases and J 6 bases; bases outside gene matches: 11. The CDR3 is made up of 16 amino acids. DNA of the CDR3: TGTGCCAGCAGTTTCGAACGAGGGGGCTACAGTCAGCCCCAGCATTTT. It translates to CASSFERGGYSQPQHF.

The V and J genes are TRBV6-1 and TRBJ1-2; a weak D match, TRBD1 (5 bases). Germline assignment: CDR1 MNHNS and CDR2 SASEGT. This CDR3 is 17 amino acids long. V dropped 4 bases and J dropped 6 bases, with 24 bases sitting between them. DNA for the CDR3: TGTGCCAGCAGTGTGGGGCAGGCTCACAACCCATTTCATGGCTACACCTTC. Protein product: CASSVGQAHNPFHGYTF.

This chain links TRBV5-1 with TRBJ1-2, with 9 bases identical to TRBD1. The trim removed 4 bases at V and 8 bases at J, leaving 9 bases unmatched. The CDR3 loop spans 14 amino acids. Germline-derived CDR1 and CDR2 are SGHRS and YFSETQ. CDR3 coding DNA: TGCGCCAGCAGCGTCGCGGGGACAGGGATCGGCTACACCTTC. Translation gives CASSVAGTGIGYTF.

The V gene is TRBV7-6, the J gene TRBJ1-5, with D unresolved. This CDR3 has 13 residues. From germline, CDR1 is SGHVS and CDR2 FNYEAQ. Trimming pared 3 bases from V and 7 bases from J, leaving 10 bases between. The CDR3 sequence: CASSLGGGQPQHF. The DNA of the CDR3 is TGTGCCAGCAGCTTGGGAGGAGGGCAGCCCCAGCATTTT.

The chain recombines TRBV7-9 with TRBJ1-4, with TRBD1 as a possible D gene (6 bases). The germline CDR1 and CDR2 sequences are SEHNR and FQNEAQ (reference sequence). This CDR3 contains 16 residues. Trimming took 5 bases from V and 4 from J, leaving 17 bases between them. The CDR3 DNA reads TGTGCCAGCAGCCCTCGACAGGAACGTAATAATGAAAAACTGTTTTTT. It is translated as CASSPRQERNNEKLFF.

V is TRBV29-1 and J is TRBJ1-5; 8 bases agree with TRBD1. V lost 5 bases to trimming and J lost 6 bases; unmatched junction nucleotides: 6. The CDR3 spans 13 residues. Germline CDR1 reads SQVTM; CDR2 reads ANQGSEA. CDR3 region: CSVRTGFSQPQHF. DNA for the CDR3: TGCAGCGTTAGGACAGGGTTCAGTCAGCCCCAGCATTTT.

This chain uses TRBV6-5 with TRBJ1-1; possibly TRBD1 for D (5 bases). There are 15 residues in the CDR3. The V end was cut by 0 bases, the J end by 5 bases, with 13 bases between. Germline V gives CDR1 MNHEY, CDR2 SVGAGI. The CDR3 loop is CASSYSNPGTTEAFF. The CDR3 DNA follows: TGTGCCAGCAGTTACTCGAATCCGGGGACTACTGAAGCTTTCTTT.

This chain uses TRBV6-5 with TRBJ1-1, with D tentatively TRBD1 (5 bases). The CDR3 loop spans 15 amino acids. Between the trimmed V and J ends, which lost 0 bases and 1 base, there was a span of 9 bases. The germline gives CDR1 MNHEY, CDR2 SVGAGI. The CDR3 DNA reads as TGTGCCAGCAGTTACTCTCGGACACAGAACACTGAAGCTTTCTTT. It is translated as CASSYSRTQNTEAFF.

The rearrangement joins TRBV15 to TRBJ1-4; D might be TRBD1 (5 bases). This CDR3 has 14 amino acids. CDR1 and CDR2 from the germline V gene are LNHNV and YYDKDF (reference sequence). V was shortened by 5 bases and J by 8 bases, with 15 bases between the two germline ends. CDR3 coding DNA: TGTGCCACCAGCGATCAGGGCGCTTGGGAAAAACTGTTTTTT. Protein sequence: CATSDQGAWEKLFF.

J is TRBJ2-1 and V is TRBV7-2, with D possibly TRBD1 on 8 matching bases. Germline loops: CDR1 SGHTA, CDR2 FQGNSA. Trimming shortened V by 1 base and J by 6 bases, and 25 bases separated the two germline ends. This CDR3 comprises 19 residues. CDR3: CASSLGRGQGLLNVNEQFF. For the CDR3, the DNA is TGTGCCAGCAGCTTAGGAAGAGGACAGGGACTACTGAACGTCAATGAGCAGTTCTTC.

This clone was observed once. The CDR3 region has the DNA TGTGCCTGGAGTGTTGGCGGGGGTGGGCAGTTCTTC. The encoded protein is CAWSVGGGGQFF. The genes are TRBV30 and TRBJ2-1, with 7 bases identical to TRBD2. Germline V CDR1 and CDR2: GTSNPN, SVGIG (reference sequence). Losses at the gene ends were 0 bases for V and 12 bases for J; bases not matched to a gene: 5. The CDR3 extends over 12 amino acids.